This entry lists 4 T cell receptor beta chains sequenced from one sample in a study of human T cells and chemical hapten exposure. TCRdb re-analysed the RACE reads in MiXCR, keeping a single row per CDR3 protein. The sample lists roughly 90,000 distinct CDR3 sequences, roughly 11% occurring once. Noted time point: patch test 3, about 24 weeks after DPC sensitization. Treatment of the sample: therapeutic diphenylcyclopropenone sensitization with weekly scalp DPC. The source material was whole blood, sampled in connection with sensitization to the hapten diphenylcyclopropenone (DPC). The receptors derive from a woman in her twenties or thirties with alopecia areata. Some clones in this sample may be carry-over from other donors' samples.

This clonotype was detected many times. The CDR3 coding sequence is TGTGCCAGCTCACTCAGGGGAGCGCTGGGGGAGACCCAGTACTTC. The encoded protein is CASSLRGALGETQYF. This chain links TRBV18 with TRBJ2-5, with D possibly matching TRBD1 (6 bases). The CDR3 is 15 residues long. Per the germline V gene, CDR1 is KGHSH and CDR2 is LQKENI. V lost 4 bases to trimming and J lost 5 bases, with 17 bases between them.

The V gene is TRBV20-1, the J gene TRBJ2-1; D remains unclear. Germline lookup yields CDR1 DFQATT and CDR2 SNEGSKA (reference sequence). CDR3 size: 13 residues. V lost 7 bases and J 7 bases, leaving 17 bases between the germline ends. The CDR3 region is CSVSGSQGNEQFF. DNA for the CDR3: TGCAGTGTATCAGGTTCCCAAGGAAATGAGCAGTTCTTC.

V usage is TRBV19 and J usage is TRBJ1-2, with 7 bases matching TRBD1. The CDR3 spans 14 residues. J gave up 4 bases and V 6 bases, and 8 bases lay outside the gene matches. The germline gives CDR1 LNHDA, CDR2 SQIVND (reference sequence). The CDR3 is CASSVTGASYGYTF. CDR3 sequence (DNA): TGTGCCAGTAGCGTAACAGGGGCAAGCTATGGCTACACCTTC.

The CDR3 region is CSAIRQGGSQPQHF. The DNA for the CDR3 is TGCAGTGCTATAAGGCAGGGGGGAAGCCAGCCCCAGCATTTT. The genes are TRBV20-1 and TRBJ1-5, with 7 bases fitting TRBD1. Germline loops: CDR1 DFQATT, CDR2 SNEGSKA (reference sequence). J gave up 7 bases and V 4 bases, and 10 bases lay outside the gene matches. The CDR3 is 14 amino acids.